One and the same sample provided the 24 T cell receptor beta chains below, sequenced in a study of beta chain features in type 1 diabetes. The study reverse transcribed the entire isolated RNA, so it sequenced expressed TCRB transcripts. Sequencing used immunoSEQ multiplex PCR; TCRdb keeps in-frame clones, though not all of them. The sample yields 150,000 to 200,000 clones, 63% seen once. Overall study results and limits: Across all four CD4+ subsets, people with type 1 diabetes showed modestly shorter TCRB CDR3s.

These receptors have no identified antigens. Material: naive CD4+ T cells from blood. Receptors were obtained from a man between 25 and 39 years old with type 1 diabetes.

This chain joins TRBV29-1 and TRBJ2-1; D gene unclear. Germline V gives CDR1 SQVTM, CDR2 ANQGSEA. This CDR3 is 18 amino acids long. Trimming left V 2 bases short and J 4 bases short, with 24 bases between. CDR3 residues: CSVEPRGSRIKEYNEQFF. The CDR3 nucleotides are TGCAGCGTTGAACCTCGAGGCTCCCGAATCAAAGAGTACAATGAGCAGTTCTTC.

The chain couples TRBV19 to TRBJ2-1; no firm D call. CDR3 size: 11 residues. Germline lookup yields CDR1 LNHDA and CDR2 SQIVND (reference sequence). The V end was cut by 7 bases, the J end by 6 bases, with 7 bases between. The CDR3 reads CASTSRNEQFF. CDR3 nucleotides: TGTGCCAGTACCTCCCGCAATGAGCAGTTCTTC. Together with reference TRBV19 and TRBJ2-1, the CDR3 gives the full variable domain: DGGITQSPKYLFRKEGQNVTLSCEQNLNHDAMYWYRQDPGQGLRLIYYSQIVNDFQKGDIAEGYSVSREKKESFPLTVTSAQKNPTAFYLCASTSRNEQFFGPGTRLTVL.

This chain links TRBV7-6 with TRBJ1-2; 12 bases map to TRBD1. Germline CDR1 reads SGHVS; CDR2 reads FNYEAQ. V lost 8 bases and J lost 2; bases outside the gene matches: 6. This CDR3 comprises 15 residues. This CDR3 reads CASARGQGANYGYTF. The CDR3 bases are TGTGCCAGCGCCCGGGGACAGGGGGCGAACTATGGCTACACCTTC.

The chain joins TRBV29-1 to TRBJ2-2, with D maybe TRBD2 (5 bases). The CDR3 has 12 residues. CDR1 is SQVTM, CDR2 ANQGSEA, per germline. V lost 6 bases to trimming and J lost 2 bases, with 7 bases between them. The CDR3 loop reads CSVRLNTGELFF. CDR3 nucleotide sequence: TGCAGCGTCAGACTAAACACCGGGGAGCTGTTTTTT.

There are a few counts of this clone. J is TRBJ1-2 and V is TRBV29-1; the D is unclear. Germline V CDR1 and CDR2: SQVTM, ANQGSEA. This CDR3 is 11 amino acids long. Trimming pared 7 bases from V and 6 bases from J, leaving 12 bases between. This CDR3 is CSAPWVNGYTF. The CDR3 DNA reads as TGCAGCGCTCCATGGGTGAATGGCTACACCTTC.

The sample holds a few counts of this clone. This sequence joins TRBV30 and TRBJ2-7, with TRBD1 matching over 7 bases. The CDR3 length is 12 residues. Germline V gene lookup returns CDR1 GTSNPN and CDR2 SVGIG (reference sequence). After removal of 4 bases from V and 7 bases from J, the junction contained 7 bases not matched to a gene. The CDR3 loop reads CAWISRTGEQYF. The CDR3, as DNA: TGTGCCTGGATCTCCCGGACAGGAGAGCAGTACTTC.

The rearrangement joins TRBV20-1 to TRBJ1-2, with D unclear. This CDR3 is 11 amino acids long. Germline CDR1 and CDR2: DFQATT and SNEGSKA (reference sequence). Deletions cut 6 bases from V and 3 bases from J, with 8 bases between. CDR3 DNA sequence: TGCAGTGCCAGCCGGGACTATGGCTACACCTTC. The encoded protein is CSASRDYGYTF.

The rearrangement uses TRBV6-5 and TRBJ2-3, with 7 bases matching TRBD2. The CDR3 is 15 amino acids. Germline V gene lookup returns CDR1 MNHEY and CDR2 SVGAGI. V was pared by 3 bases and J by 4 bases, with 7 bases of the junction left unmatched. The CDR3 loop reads CASSYQSGVSDTQYF. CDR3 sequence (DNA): TGTGCCAGCAGTTATCAAAGCGGGGTCTCAGATACGCAGTATTTT.

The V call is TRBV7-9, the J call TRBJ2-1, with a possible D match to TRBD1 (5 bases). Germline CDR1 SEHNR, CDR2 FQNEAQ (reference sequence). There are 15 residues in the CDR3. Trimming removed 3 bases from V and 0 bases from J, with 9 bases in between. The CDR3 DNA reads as TGTGCCAGCAGCTTCGACAGTGGCTCCTACAATGAGCAGTTCTTC. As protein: CASSFDSGSYNEQFF.

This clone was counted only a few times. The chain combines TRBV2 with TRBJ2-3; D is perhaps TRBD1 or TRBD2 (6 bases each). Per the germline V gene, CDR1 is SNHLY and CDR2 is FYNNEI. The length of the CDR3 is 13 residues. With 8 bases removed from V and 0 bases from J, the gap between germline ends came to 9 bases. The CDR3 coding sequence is TGTGCCAGCGGGGGGCAAAGCACAGATACGCAGTATTTT. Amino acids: CASGGQSTDTQYF.

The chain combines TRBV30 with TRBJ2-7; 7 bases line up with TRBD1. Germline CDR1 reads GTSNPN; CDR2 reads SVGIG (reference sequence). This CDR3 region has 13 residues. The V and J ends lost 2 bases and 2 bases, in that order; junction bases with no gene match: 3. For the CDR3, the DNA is TGTGCCTGGAGTAACCAGGGGGCCTACGAGCAGTACTTC. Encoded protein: CAWSNQGAYEQYF.

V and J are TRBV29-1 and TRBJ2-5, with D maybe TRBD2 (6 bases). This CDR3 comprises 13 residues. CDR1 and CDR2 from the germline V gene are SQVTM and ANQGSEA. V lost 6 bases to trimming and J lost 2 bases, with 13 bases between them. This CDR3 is CSVGRDSQETQYF. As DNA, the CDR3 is TGCAGCGTAGGCCGGGACTCACAAGAGACCCAGTACTTC.

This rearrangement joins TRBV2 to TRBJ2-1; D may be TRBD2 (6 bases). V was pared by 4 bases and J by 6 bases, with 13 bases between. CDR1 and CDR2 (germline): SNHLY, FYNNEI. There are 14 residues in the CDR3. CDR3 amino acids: CASSVGRRGNEQFF. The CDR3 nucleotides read TGTGCCAGCAGTGTGGGCAGGAGGGGCAATGAGCAGTTCTTC.

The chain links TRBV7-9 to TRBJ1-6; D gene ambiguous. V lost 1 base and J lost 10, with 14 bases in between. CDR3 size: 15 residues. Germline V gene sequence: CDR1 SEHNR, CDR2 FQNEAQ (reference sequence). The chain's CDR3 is CASSLGIDHVSPLHF. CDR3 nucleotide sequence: TGTGCCAGCAGCTTAGGTATAGATCATGTCTCACCCCTCCACTTT.

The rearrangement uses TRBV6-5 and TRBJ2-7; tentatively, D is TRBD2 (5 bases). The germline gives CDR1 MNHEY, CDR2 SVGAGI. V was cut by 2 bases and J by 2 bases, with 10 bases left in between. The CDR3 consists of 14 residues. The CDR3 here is CASSYGRGTYEQYF. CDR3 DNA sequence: TGTGCCAGCAGTTACGGGAGAGGGACCTACGAGCAGTACTTC.

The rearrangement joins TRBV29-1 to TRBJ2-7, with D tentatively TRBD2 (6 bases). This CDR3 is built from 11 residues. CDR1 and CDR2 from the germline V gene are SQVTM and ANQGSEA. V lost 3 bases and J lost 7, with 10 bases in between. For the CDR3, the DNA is TGCAGCGTTGATAGCGGAGGGGAGCAGTACTTC. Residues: CSVDSGGEQYF.

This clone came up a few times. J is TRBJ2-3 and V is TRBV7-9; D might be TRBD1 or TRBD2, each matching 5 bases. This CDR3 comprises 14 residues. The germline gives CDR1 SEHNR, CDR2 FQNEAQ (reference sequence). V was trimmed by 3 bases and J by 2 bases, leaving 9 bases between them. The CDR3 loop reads CASSFTGHTDTQYF. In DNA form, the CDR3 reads TGTGCCAGCAGCTTTACGGGGCACACAGATACGCAGTATTTT.

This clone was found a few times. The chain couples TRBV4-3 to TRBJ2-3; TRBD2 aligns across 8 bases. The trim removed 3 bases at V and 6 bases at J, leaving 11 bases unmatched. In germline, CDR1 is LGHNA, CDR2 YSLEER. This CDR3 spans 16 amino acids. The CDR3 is CASSQATSGEADTQYF. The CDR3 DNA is TGCGCCAGCAGCCAGGCCACTAGCGGAGAAGCGGATACGCAGTATTTT.

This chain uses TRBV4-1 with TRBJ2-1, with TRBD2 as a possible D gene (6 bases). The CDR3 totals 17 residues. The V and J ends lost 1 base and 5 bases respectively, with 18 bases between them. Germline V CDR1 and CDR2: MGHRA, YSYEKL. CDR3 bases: TGCGCCAGCAGCCAAGGGAAATGGGCTAGCGATAACAATGAGCAGTTCTTC. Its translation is CASSQGKWASDNNEQFF.

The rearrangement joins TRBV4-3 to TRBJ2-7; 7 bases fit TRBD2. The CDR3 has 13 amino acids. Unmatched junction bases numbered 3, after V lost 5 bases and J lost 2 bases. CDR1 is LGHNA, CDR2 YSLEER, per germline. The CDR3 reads CASSNREAYEQYF. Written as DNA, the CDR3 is TGCGCCAGCAGCAACCGGGAGGCCTACGAGCAGTACTTC.

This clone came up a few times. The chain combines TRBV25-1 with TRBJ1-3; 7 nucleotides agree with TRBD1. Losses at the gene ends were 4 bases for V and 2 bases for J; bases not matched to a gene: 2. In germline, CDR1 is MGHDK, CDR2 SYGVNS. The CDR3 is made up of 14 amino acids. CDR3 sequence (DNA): TGTGCCAGCAGTGGGCAGGGGGCTGGAAACACCATATATTTT. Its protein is CASSGQGAGNTIYF.

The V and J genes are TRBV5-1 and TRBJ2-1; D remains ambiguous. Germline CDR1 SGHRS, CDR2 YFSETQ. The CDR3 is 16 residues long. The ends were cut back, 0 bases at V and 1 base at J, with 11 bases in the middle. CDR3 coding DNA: TGCGCCAGCAGCTTGGACCGGCCCGGATCCTACAATGAGCAGTTCTTC. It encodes CASSLDRPGSYNEQFF.

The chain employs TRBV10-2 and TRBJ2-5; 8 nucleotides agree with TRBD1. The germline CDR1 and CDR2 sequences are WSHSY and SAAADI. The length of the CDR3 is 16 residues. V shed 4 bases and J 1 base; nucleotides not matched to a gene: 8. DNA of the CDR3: TGCGCCAGCAGTGTGATCTTTGGACAGGGCCAAGAGACCCAGTACTTC. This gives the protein CASSVIFGQGQETQYF.

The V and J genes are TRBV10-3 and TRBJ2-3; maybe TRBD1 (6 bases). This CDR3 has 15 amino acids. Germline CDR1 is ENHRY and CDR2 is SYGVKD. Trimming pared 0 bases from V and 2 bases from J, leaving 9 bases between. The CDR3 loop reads CAISESDRTTDTQYF. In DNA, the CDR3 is TGTGCCATCAGTGAGTCGGACAGAACCACAGATACGCAGTATTTT.